This T cell receptor (beta chain) is drawn from a study of beta chain features in type 1 diabetes. Per the germline V gene, CDR1 is GTSNPN and CDR2 is SVGIG (reference sequence). Trimming took 2 bases from V and 4 from J, leaving 11 bases between them. This CDR3 spans 13 amino acids. Every donor provided one heparinised blood draw, which averaged approximately 100 mL. Isolated RNA was reverse transcribed in full, so expressed TCRB transcripts were sequenced. Here immunoSEQ multiplex PCR was the method, and the copy in TCRdb shows in-frame clones only, minus some. This table holds about 130,000 clones, about a tenth found once. This clone has ten or more counts. As yet, its antigen is unknown. The study's findings and limits: When Type 1 diabetes patients were examined, their TCRB CDR3s proved moderately but significantly shorter in all four CD4+ subsets.

Sequenced sample: central memory CD4+ T cells from blood. The chain links TRBV30 to TRBJ1-1, with D possibly TRBD1 on 5 matching bases. This TCR was sampled from a man aged 18-30 years in good health. The CDR3 DNA follows: TGTGCCTGGAGTCAGGGTCTCGGCACTGAAGCTTTCTTT. Translated, it gives CAWSQGLGTEAFF.